The 21 T cell receptor beta chains reported below all come from one sample, sequenced in a study of T-cell reconstitution after alpha-beta-depleted transplantation in children. Molecular barcoding with unique molecular identifiers was used for the TCRbeta library. A single record per CDR3 protein comes from TCRdb applying MiXCR to the PCR reads. The table has more than 150,000 distinct CDR3 sequences, about 6.8% seen once. The input for sequencing was PBMCs from the stem cell graft donor, taken from the stem cell graft. All receptors derive from a human donor who donated a stem cell graft to a child with Wiskott-Aldrich syndrome.

There are many counts of this clonotype. The chain joins TRBV15 to TRBJ1-6; 9 nucleotides agree with TRBD1. Germline trimming cut 0 bases from V and 10 bases from J; bases unmatched to any gene: 4. The CDR3 sequence is 15 residues long. Germline CDR1 reads LNHNV; CDR2 reads YYDKDF (reference sequence). The CDR3 loop reads CATSRDRDRASPLHF. The CDR3 nucleotides are TGTGCCACCAGCAGAGATCGGGACAGGGCATCACCCCTCCACTTT.

This clonotype was seen ten or more times. The CDR3 sequence is CSASHTSYQETQYF. DNA of the CDR3: TGCAGTGCTAGCCACACTAGCTACCAAGAGACCCAGTACTTC. The chain uses TRBV20-1 and TRBJ2-5; weak D call: TRBD2 (6 bases). CDR1 and CDR2 (germline): DFQATT, SNEGSKA (reference sequence). CDR3 length equals 14 residues. Trimming took off 3 bases at V and 0 bases at J, with 11 bases between the two ends.

This clonotype was seen only a few times. The chain has TRBV20-1 and TRBJ2-1; D may match TRBD1 or TRBD2 (6 bases each). Germline V gives CDR1 DFQATT, CDR2 SNEGSKA (reference sequence). The CDR3 is 15 residues long. V was cut by 5 bases and J by 4 bases, with 18 bases left in between. This CDR3 reads CSAGTGDISYNEQFF. CDR3 nucleotide sequence: TGCAGTGCTGGAACGGGGGACATCTCATACAATGAGCAGTTCTTC.

This clonotype was observed a handful of times. The chain recombines TRBV20-1 with TRBJ2-4; 8 nucleotides line up with TRBD2. The V gene end was trimmed by 3 bases and the J gene end by 3 bases; junction bases not matched to a gene: 10. CDR1 and CDR2 from the germline V gene are DFQATT and SNEGSKA (reference sequence). The length of the CDR3 is 16 residues. In DNA form, the CDR3 reads TGCAGTGCTAGCGACGGGACTAGAGGAGACAAAAACATTCAGTACTTC. As protein: CSASDGTRGDKNIQYF.

Concerning this clonotype: One end of the junction is discordant with germline, which a read error may explain. J is TRBJ2-1 and V is TRBV7-2; D gene unclear. The length of the CDR3 is 11 residues. CDR1 SGHTA and CDR2 FQGNSA come from the germline V gene. The CDR3: CASSYYSEQFF. The CDR3 DNA reads as TGTGCCAGCAGCTATTACAGTGAGCAGTTCTTC.

This clonotype has a count of ten or more. The gene calls are TRBV6-6 and TRBJ1-1; TRBD1 matches 9 bases. The V gene end was trimmed by 6 bases and the J gene end by 11 bases; junction bases not matched to a gene: 10. CDR3 length equals 13 residues. Germline V gene sequence: CDR1 MNHNY, CDR2 SVGAGI (reference sequence). CDR3 DNA: TGTGCCAGCAGAATCCGGGACAGGGAGCCCGCTTTCTTT. Amino acids: CASRIRDREPAFF.

The chain uses TRBV30 and TRBJ1-6, with 7 bases fitting TRBD1. With V trimmed by 3 bases and J by 7 bases, 12 bases remained unmatched. The CDR3 has 16 amino acids. From germline, CDR1 is GTSNPN and CDR2 SVGIG (reference sequence). The CDR3 spells CAWRRDREAWNSPLHF. The CDR3 DNA is TGTGCCTGGAGACGAGACAGGGAGGCGTGGAATTCACCCCTCCACTTT.

This clonotype turned up a few times. This chain joins TRBV5-1 and TRBJ2-6; TRBD1 matches 7 bases. Germline V gene sequence: CDR1 SGHRS, CDR2 YFSETQ. There are 23 residues in the CDR3. J lost 0 bases, V lost 1 base, and 22 bases had no gene match. In DNA, the CDR3 is TGCGCCAGCAGCTTGCCGTCCTCCCATAAGGGACAGCAGCCTTCCTCTGGGGCCAACGTCCTGACTTTC. Its protein is CASSLPSSHKGQQPSSGANVLTF. The whole variable domain, remainder taken from reference TRBV5-1 and TRBJ2-6, is KAGVTQTPRYLIKTRGQQVTLSCSPISGHRSVSWYQQTPGQGLQFLFEYFSETQRNKGNFPGRFSGRQFSNSRSEMNVSTLELGDSALYLCASSLPSSHKGQQPSSGANVLTFGAGSRLTVL.

This clonotype was seen repeatedly, ten times or more. The chain links TRBV4-1 to TRBJ1-2; D unclear. The V gene's germline CDR1 is MGHRA and CDR2 YSYEKL. The CDR3 loop spans 15 amino acids. With 3 bases removed from V and 8 bases from J, the gap between germline ends came to 19 bases. The CDR3 loop is CASSHRLTTSEGYTF. CDR3 bases: TGCGCCAGCAGCCATAGATTGACCACGTCGGAGGGCTACACCTTC.

Worth noting for this clonotype: Being one base from a much bigger clone, this may be a read error. The J gene is TRBJ1-5, the V gene TRBV5-1; D not certain. CDR3 length: 15 amino acids. The V gene's germline CDR1 is SGHRS and CDR2 YFSETQ. The CDR3 nucleotides are TGCGCCAGCAGCTTGGCCGGGGATCCGGATCAGCCCCAGGATTTT. Translated: CASSLAGDPDQPQDF.

This clonotype was observed a few times. The chain uses TRBV30 and TRBJ2-6; D unclear. The V end was cut by 1 base, the J end by 0 bases, with 4 bases between. Germline V gene sequence: CDR1 GTSNPN, CDR2 SVGIG (reference sequence). This CDR3 has 14 residues. CDR3 coding DNA: TGTGCCTGGAGTGGGCTCTCTGGGGCCAACGTCCTGACTTTC. Protein product: CAWSGLSGANVLTF.

This clonotype was seen repeatedly, ten times or more. J is TRBJ2-5 and V is TRBV5-8, with TRBD1 matching over 10 bases. Germline loops: CDR1 SGHTS, CDR2 YDEGEE. V lost 5 bases, J lost 8 bases, and 12 bases stayed unmatched. CDR3 length: 15 amino acids. CDR3 bases: TGTGCCAGCAGGAAAGGGGGACAGGGGAAGAATACCCAGTACTTC. It is translated as CASRKGGQGKNTQYF.

V is TRBV5-1 and J is TRBJ1-1; tentatively, D is TRBD1 (6 bases). V lost 3 bases and J lost 0, with 12 bases in between. The length of the CDR3 is 15 residues. CDR1 and CDR2 (germline): SGHRS, YFSETQ. The CDR3 DNA is TGCGCCAGCAGCTGGCAGGGGAATCTGAACACTGAAGCTTTCTTT. It specifies CASSWQGNLNTEAFF.

This clonotype was detected ten times or more. The gene calls are TRBV21-1 and TRBJ2-5; TRBD1 reflects the table's D call only, with no check against the DNA. TRBV21-1 is labeled a pseudogene. The CDR3 extends over 15 amino acids. In nucleotides, the CDR3 is TGTGCCAGCAGCAAAGGCGGCAACACGGGGAGGACCCAGTACTTC. Translation: CASSKGGNTGRTQYF.

The table lists this clonotype with many counts. This chain uses TRBV6-5 with TRBJ1-5; D is perhaps TRBD1 (5 bases). The germline V gene has CDR1 MNHEY and CDR2 SVGAGI. Trimming took off 2 bases at V and 3 bases at J, with 8 bases between the two ends. CDR3 length: 14 residues. DNA for the CDR3: TGTGCCAGCAGTTACCGGGACTTCAATCAGCCCCAGCATTTT. It translates to CASSYRDFNQPQHF.

The rearrangement uses TRBV5-1 and TRBJ2-1; 10 nucleotides match TRBD2. The length of the CDR3 is 15 residues. Per germline, CDR1 SGHRS and CDR2 YFSETQ. Losses at the gene ends were 0 bases for V and 9 bases for J; bases not matched to a gene: 6. CDR3 loop: CASSLALAGHGEQFF. CDR3 DNA sequence: TGCGCCAGCAGCTTGGCACTAGCGGGGCACGGTGAGCAGTTCTTC.

There are many counts of this clonotype. The chain has TRBV20-1 and TRBJ2-1; 7 bases map to TRBD2. The CDR3 sequence is 16 residues long. CDR1 and CDR2 from the germline V gene are DFQATT and SNEGSKA (reference sequence). Losses at the gene ends were 2 bases for V and 4 bases for J; bases not matched to a gene: 11. CDR3 nucleotide sequence: TGCAGTGCTAGACCCGAGGGAGCGGGAATTTACAATGAGCAGTTCTTC. Translated: CSARPEGAGIYNEQFF.

This clonotype was detected only a few times. This chain joins TRBV2 and TRBJ2-7; D gene unclear. CDR3 size: 11 residues. The V gene lost 5 bases and the J gene lost 5 bases, with 7 bases spanning the gap. The germline V gene has CDR1 SNHLY and CDR2 FYNNEI. Here the CDR3 reads CASSPSNEQYF. As DNA, the CDR3 is TGTGCCAGCAGTCCAAGCAACGAGCAGTACTTC. Full variable domain (remainder filled in from reference TRBV2 and TRBJ2-7): EPEVTQTPSHQVTQMGQEVILRCVPISNHLYFYWYRQILGQKVEFLVSFYNNEISEKSEIFDDQFSVERPDGSNFTLKIRSTKLEDSAMYFCASSPSNEQYFGPGTRLTVT.

This clonotype was detected ten times or more. The rearrangement uses TRBV5-4 and TRBJ1-1; TRBD1 is a possible D gene (6 bases). Trimming took 5 bases from V and 6 from J, leaving 20 bases between them. CDR3 length: 15 amino acids. In germline, CDR1 is SGHNT, CDR2 YYREEE (reference sequence). CDR3 DNA sequence: TGTGCCAGCAGTGAAGGGGGGCTGGTAATTGCTGAAGCTTTCTTT. This translates into CASSEGGLVIAEAFF.

This clonotype was observed at least ten times. The chain couples TRBV7-9 to TRBJ2-7; 10 positions match TRBD2. The J segment lost 5 bases and the V segment lost 4 bases, leaving 14 bases of the junction unmatched. Germline V lookup: CDR1 SEHNR, CDR2 FQNEAQ (reference sequence). This CDR3 is built from 17 residues. The CDR3 loop is CASSSDRHSGRLDEQYF. The CDR3 DNA reads TGTGCCAGCAGCTCCGATCGACATAGCGGGAGGCTTGACGAGCAGTACTTC.

This clonotype appeared many times. This chain links TRBV12-3 or TRBV12-4 with TRBJ2-7, with TRBD2 identical over 12 bases. V was clipped by 4 bases and J by 6 bases; unmatched bases: 7. This CDR3 has 15 residues. CDR3 protein: CASSYSTSGSTEQYF. The CDR3 bases are TGTGCCAGCAGTTACTCGACTAGCGGGAGTACCGAGCAGTACTTC.